Listed here are 15 T cell receptor beta chains from one sample, sequenced in a study of technical replicates of blood from a few donors. Here immunoSEQ multiplex PCR was the method, and the copy in TCRdb shows in-frame clones only, minus some. The sample yields tens of thousands of clones, around nine tenths seen once. The sample comprised PBMCs. The receptors originated from a human donor in good health. Some clones in this sample may be carry-over from other donors' samples.

The CDR3 DNA follows: TGCGCCAGCAGCCAAGATGCGGCCGGTACTTCCTACGAGCAGTACTTC. Its translation is CASSQDAAGTSYEQYF. The V gene is TRBV4-3, the J gene TRBJ2-7, with unresolved D. The CDR3 spans 16 residues. Germline-derived CDR1 and CDR2 are LGHNA and YSLEER. Deletions cut 0 bases from V and 1 base from J, with 13 bases between.

The CDR3 region has the DNA TGTGCCAGCAGCCCCTGGGAGAATGAGCAGTTCTTC. This gives the protein CASSPWENEQFF. The gene calls are TRBV14 and TRBJ2-1; a possible D gene is TRBD2 (5 bases). V gave up 4 bases and J gave up 7 bases, with 8 bases separating them. CDR3 length: 12 residues. Germline V CDR1 and CDR2: SGHDN, FVKESK.

This sequence joins TRBV30 and TRBJ2-7; a possible D gene is TRBD2 (6 bases). The CDR3 runs 13 residues. Germline CDR1 is GTSNPN and CDR2 is SVGIG (reference sequence). V was cut by 1 base and J by 2 bases, with 9 bases left in between. The CDR3 sequence: CAWSEGGPYEQYF. CDR3 DNA: TGTGCCTGGAGTGAGGGAGGACCCTACGAGCAGTACTTC.

The chain combines TRBV5-6 with TRBJ1-3; D is perhaps TRBD1 (6 bases). This CDR3 has 17 residues. Germline lookup yields CDR1 SGHDT and CDR2 YYEEEE. Trimming stripped 1 base from V and 4 bases from J, with 18 bases between. CDR3: CASSLRFGGPLGNTIYF. CDR3 in DNA: TGTGCCAGCAGCTTGAGATTCGGGGGGCCCTTGGGAAACACCATATATTTT.

The chain uses TRBV5-1 and TRBJ1-2; D ambiguous. Trimming pared 4 bases from V and 3 bases from J, leaving 10 bases between. CDR3 length: 13 residues. Germline values: CDR1 SGHRS, CDR2 YFSETQ. The CDR3 loop reads CASSPGSDYGYTF. The CDR3 region has the DNA TGCGCCAGCAGCCCCGGGTCGGACTATGGCTACACCTTC.

V is TRBV5-1 and J is TRBJ2-7; possibly TRBD2 for D (6 bases). With 0 bases removed from V and 0 bases from J, the gap between germline ends came to 10 bases. Per the germline V gene, CDR1 is SGHRS and CDR2 is YFSETQ. There are 15 residues in the CDR3. Here the CDR3 reads CASSLEPSASYEQYF. In nucleotides, the CDR3 is TGCGCCAGCAGCTTGGAGCCTAGCGCCTCCTACGAGCAGTACTTC.

The chain couples TRBV19 to TRBJ1-2; D remains ambiguous. CDR1 and CDR2 (germline): LNHDA, SQIVND (reference sequence). The CDR3 has 13 residues. V was shortened by 0 bases and J by 8 bases, with 10 bases between the two germline ends. For the CDR3, the DNA is TGTGCCAGTAGTATAGATGTCCAGCGCGGCTACACCTTC. This translates into CASSIDVQRGYTF. The full variable domain, in which reference TRBV19 and TRBJ1-2 provide the parts outside the CDR3, is DGGITQSPKYLFRKEGQNVTLSCEQNLNHDAMYWYRQDPGQGLRLIYYSQIVNDFQKGDIAEGYSVSREKKESFPLTVTSAQKNPTAFYLCASSIDVQRGYTFGSGTRLTVV.

The rearrangement uses TRBV5-1 and TRBJ2-7; 10 bases map to TRBD1. The germline gives CDR1 SGHRS, CDR2 YFSETQ. After removal of 4 bases from V and 5 bases from J, the junction contained 9 bases not matched to a gene. The CDR3 totals 15 residues. CDR3 residues: CASSLGQGNIDEQYF. CDR3 coding DNA: TGCGCCAGCAGCCTGGGACAGGGGAACATTGACGAGCAGTACTTC.

V usage is TRBV9 and J usage is TRBJ2-1; TRBD2 matches 8 bases. The germline gives CDR1 SGDLS, CDR2 YYNGEE. The length of the CDR3 is 14 residues. The V and J ends lost 4 bases and 7 bases, in that order; junction bases with no gene match: 7. The CDR3 DNA sequence: TGTGCCAGCAGCCCTGCTGGGACTAGAAATGAGCAGTTCTTC. This encodes CASSPAGTRNEQFF. Using reference TRBV9 and TRBJ2-1 for the parts outside the CDR3, the full variable domain is DSGVTQTPKHLITATGQRVTLRCSPRSGDLSVYWYQQSLDQGLQFLIQYYNGEERAKGNILERFSAQQFPDLHSELNLSSLELGDSALYFCASSPAGTRNEQFFGPGTRLTVL.

The chain has TRBV5-1 and TRBJ2-2; D may be TRBD2 (6 bases). Looked up from germline, CDR1 is SGHRS and CDR2 is YFSETQ. V shed 3 bases and J shed 0 bases, with 12 bases lying between them. The CDR3 is 16 amino acids. This CDR3 is CASSSDLAANTGELFF. CDR3 in DNA: TGCGCCAGCAGCTCCGACTTAGCGGCGAACACCGGGGAGCTGTTTTTT.

The rearrangement uses TRBV20-1 and TRBJ2-3, with D perhaps TRBD2 (6 bases). CDR1 and CDR2 from the germline V gene are DFQATT and SNEGSKA (reference sequence). The CDR3 runs to 11 residues. V was shortened by 5 bases and J by 7 bases, with 10 bases between the two germline ends. The CDR3 region has the DNA TGCAGTGCTCACTGGGACTATACGCAGTATTTT. This translates into CSAHWDYTQYF.

The chain combines TRBV2 with TRBJ1-1; the match to TRBD1 covers 10 bases. Per germline, CDR1 SNHLY and CDR2 FYNNEI. V was clipped by 4 bases and J by 8 bases; unmatched bases: 10. This CDR3 is 15 amino acids long. The CDR3, as DNA: TGTGCCAGCAGTGTAGGACAGGGGGGGCTCCGGGAAGCTTTCTTT. Translation: CASSVGQGGLREAFF.

This clone occurred once. The chain carries TRBV9 and TRBJ2-1, with 9 bases that match TRBD2. The germline V gene encodes CDR1 SGDLS and CDR2 YYNGEE. The CDR3 is 16 residues long. V lost 4 bases and J lost 1; bases outside the gene matches: 6. For the CDR3, the DNA is TGTGCCAGCAGCCCCCCTAGCGGGAAGTCCTACAATGAGCAGTTCTTC. Translating it yields CASSPPSGKSYNEQFF.

This chain links TRBV6-4 with TRBJ2-7; D is possibly TRBD2 (7 bases). V was shortened by 4 bases and J by 3 bases, with 22 bases between the two germline ends. The germline V gene has CDR1 MRHNA and CDR2 SNTAGT. The CDR3 spans 17 residues. CDR3 amino acids: CASSVLQGGKHRYEQYF. In DNA form, the CDR3 reads TGTGCCAGCAGTGTCCTACAGGGAGGGAAGCACCGCTACGAGCAGTACTTC.

V gene TRBV5-1 combines with J gene TRBJ1-2; possible D gene TRBD1, 5 bases. CDR1 and CDR2 from the germline V gene are SGHRS and YFSETQ. Trimming took 4 bases from V and 3 from J, leaving 13 bases between them. The CDR3 runs 14 residues. The CDR3 bases are TGCGCCAGCAGCCCCTTCGGGGGTGACTATGGCTACACCTTC. Its translation: CASSPFGGDYGYTF.